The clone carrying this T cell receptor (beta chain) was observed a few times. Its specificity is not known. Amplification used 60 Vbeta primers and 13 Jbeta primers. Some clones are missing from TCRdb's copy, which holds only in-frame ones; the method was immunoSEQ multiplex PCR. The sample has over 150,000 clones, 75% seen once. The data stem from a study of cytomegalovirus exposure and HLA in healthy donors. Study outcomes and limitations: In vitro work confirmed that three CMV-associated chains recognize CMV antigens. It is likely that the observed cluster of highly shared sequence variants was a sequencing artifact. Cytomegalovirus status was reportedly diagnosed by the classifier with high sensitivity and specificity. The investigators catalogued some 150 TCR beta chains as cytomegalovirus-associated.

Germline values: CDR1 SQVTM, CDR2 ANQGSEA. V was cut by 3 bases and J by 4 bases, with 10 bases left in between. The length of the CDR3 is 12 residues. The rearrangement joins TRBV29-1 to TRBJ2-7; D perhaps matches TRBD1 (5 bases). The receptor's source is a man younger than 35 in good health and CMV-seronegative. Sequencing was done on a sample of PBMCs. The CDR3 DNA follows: TGCAGCGTTGAGAAGGGGCAGTACGAGCAGTACTTC. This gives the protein CSVEKGQYEQYF.